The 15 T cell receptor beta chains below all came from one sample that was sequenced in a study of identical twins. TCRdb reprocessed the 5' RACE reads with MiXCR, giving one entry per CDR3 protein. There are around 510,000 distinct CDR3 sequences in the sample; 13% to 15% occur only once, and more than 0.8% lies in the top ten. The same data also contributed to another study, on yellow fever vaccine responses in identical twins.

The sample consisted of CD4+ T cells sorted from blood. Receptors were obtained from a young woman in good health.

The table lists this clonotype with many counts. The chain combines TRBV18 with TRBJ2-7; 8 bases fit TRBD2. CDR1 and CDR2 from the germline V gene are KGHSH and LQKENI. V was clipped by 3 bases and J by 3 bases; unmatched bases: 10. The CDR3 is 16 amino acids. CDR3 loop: CASSPFVAGSRYEQYF. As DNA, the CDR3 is TGTGCCAGCTCACCTTTTGTAGCGGGATCCCGCTACGAGCAGTACTTC.

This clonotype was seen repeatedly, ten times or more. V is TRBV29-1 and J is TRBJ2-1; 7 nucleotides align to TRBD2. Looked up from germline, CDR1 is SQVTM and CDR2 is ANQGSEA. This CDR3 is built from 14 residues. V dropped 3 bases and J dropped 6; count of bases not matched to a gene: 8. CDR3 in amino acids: CSVEAAGSLNEQFF. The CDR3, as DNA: TGCAGCGTTGAGGCAGCGGGGTCCCTCAATGAGCAGTTCTTC.

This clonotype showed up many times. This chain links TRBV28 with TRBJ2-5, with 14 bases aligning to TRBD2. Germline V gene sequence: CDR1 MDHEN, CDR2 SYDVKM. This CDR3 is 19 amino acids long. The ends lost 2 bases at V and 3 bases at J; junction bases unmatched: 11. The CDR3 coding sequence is TGTGCCAGCAGTTTACCCATCTCGGGACTAGCGGGGGTGAAAGAGACCCAGTACTTC. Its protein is CASSLPISGLAGVKETQYF.

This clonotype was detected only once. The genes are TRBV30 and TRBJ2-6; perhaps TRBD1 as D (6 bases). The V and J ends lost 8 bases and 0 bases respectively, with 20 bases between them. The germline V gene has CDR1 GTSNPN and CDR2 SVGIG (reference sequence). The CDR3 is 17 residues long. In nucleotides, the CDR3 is TGTGCCCGGTCTGGGGGCACAGGCGGCTCTGGGGCCAACGTCCTGACTTTC. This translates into CARSGGTGGSGANVLTF.

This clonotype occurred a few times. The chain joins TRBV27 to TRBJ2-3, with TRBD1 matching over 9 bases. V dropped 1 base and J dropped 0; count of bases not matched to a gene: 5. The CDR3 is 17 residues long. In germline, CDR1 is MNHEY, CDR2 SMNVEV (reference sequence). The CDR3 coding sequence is TGTGCCAGCAGTTTATTAGGGACAGGGTCTAGCACAGATACGCAGTATTTT. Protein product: CASSLLGTGSSTDTQYF.

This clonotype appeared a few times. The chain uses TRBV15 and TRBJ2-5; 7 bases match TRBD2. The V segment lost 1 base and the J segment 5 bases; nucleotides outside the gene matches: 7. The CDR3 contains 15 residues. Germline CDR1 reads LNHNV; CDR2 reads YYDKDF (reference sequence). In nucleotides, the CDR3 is TGTGCCACCAGCAGAGTGGGGTTGGGGGGGGAGACCCAGTACTTC. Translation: CATSRVGLGGETQYF.

CDR3 protein: CASSYSTAAYEQYF. DNA for the CDR3: TGTGCCAGCAGTTACTCGACAGCAGCCTACGAGCAGTACTTC. This rearrangement joins TRBV6-2 or TRBV6-3 to TRBJ2-7, with a weak D call TRBD1 (5 bases). The germline V gene has CDR1 MNHEY and CDR2 SVGEGT. The V end lost 0 bases, the J end lost 2 bases, and 8 bases lay between the germline ends. The CDR3 length is 14 residues.

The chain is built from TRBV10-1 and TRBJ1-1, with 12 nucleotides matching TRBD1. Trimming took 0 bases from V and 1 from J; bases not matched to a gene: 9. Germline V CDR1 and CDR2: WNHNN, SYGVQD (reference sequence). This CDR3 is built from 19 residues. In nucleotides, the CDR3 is TGCGCCAGCAGTGAGTCGATGGTTGGGACAGGGGGCACGAACACTGAAGCTTTCTTT. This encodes CASSESMVGTGGTNTEAFF.

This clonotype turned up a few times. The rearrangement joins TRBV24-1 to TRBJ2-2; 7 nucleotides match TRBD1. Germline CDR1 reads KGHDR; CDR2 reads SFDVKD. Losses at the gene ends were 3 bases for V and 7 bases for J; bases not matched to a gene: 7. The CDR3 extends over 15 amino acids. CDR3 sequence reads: CATSDNRDSIGELFF. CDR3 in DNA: TGTGCCACCAGTGATAACCGGGACAGCATCGGGGAGCTGTTTTTT.

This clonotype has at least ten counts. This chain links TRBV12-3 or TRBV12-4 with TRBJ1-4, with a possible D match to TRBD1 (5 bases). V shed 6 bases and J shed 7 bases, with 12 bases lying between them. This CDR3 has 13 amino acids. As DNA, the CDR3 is TGTGCCAGCAGACAAGGGGTGGGTGAAAAACTGTTTTTT. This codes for CASRQGVGEKLFF.

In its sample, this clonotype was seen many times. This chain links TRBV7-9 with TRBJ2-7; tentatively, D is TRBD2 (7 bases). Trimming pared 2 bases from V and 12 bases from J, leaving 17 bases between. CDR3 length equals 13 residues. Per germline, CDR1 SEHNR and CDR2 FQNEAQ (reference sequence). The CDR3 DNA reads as TGTGCCAGCAGCTTACCCGGGGGGCGGCCTATGTACTTC. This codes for CASSLPGGRPMYF.

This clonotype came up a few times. In nucleotides, the CDR3 is TGCAGCGGGATCGGGGCCGGTCGCTCCTCCTACGAGCAGTACTTC. This encodes CSGIGAGRSSYEQYF. V usage is TRBV29-1 and J usage is TRBJ2-7, with D possibly called TRBD1 or TRBD2 (5 bases each). Germline V gives CDR1 SQVTM, CDR2 ANQGSEA. The ends were cut back, 7 bases at V and 0 bases at J, with 19 bases in the middle. The CDR3 is 15 amino acids.

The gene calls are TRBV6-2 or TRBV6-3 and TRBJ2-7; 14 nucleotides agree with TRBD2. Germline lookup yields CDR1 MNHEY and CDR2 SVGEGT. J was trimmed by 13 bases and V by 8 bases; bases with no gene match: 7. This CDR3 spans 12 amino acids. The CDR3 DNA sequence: TGTGCCAGCGGACCGGGACTAGCGGGAGCCTACTTC. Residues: CASGPGLAGAYF.

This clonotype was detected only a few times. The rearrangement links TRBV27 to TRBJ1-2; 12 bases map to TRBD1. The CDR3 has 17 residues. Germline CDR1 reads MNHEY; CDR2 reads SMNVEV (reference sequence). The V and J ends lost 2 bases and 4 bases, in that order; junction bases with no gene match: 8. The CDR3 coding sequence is TGTGCCAGCAGTTTAGTGGTGGGACAGGGGGCCTCCTATGGCTACACCTTC. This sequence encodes CASSLVVGQGASYGYTF.

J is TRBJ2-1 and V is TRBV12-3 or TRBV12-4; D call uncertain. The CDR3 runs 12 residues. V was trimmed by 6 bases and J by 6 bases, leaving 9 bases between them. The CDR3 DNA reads TGTGCCAGCAGAGGGTTAGCCAATGAGCAGTTCTTC. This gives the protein CASRGLANEQFF.